A selection of T cell receptor beta chains follows, all from one sample in a study of siplizumab effects on memory and regulatory T cells. The table came from immunoSEQ multiplex PCR; TCRdb's copy has only in-frame clones and leaves some out. The sample records 85,000 to 130,000 clones, roughly 93% being singletons. Sample: Tregs sorted from blood. All receptors derive from a human donor in good health. Each CDR3 is given with its conserved first and last residue. Each record gives: D gene, V gene, J gene, clone size, CDR3 DNA, CDR3 protein. A D gene is named only where the DNA matches it firmly. The listing skips clone size in some rows; elsewhere it reads once, few, many or a size class.

NA	TRBV6-1	TRBJ2-7	NA	TGTGCCAGCAGTGAAGTTTGGGGAACGAGGGAGCAGTACTTC	CASSEVWGTREQYF
NA	TRBV15	TRBJ2-2	NA	TGTGCCACCAGCAGAGAAGGGCAGGCAAGCACCGGGGAGCTGTTTTTT	CATSREGQASTGELFF
TRBD2	TRBV2	TRBJ2-5	NA	TGTGCCAGCAGCGGGGCTAGCGGCCAAGAGACCCAGTACTTC	CASSGASGQETQYF
NA	TRBV6-5	TRBJ2-3	NA	TGTGCCAGCAGTGGGAGCACAGATACGCAGTATTTT	CASSGSTDTQYF
TRBD1	TRBV2	TRBJ1-6	NA	TGTGCCAGCTGTCGGGACAGGGTGTCTTCACCCCTCCACTTT	CASCRDRVSSPLHF
NA	TRBV6-6	TRBJ1-6	NA	TGTGCCAGCAGTTACTCTGGCTTACCCCTTAATTCACCCCTCCACTTT	CASSYSGLPLNSPLHF
NA	TRBV7-2	TRBJ2-3	NA	TGTGCCAGCAGCTTAAGAGATACGCAGTATTTT	CASSLRDTQYF
NA	TRBV5-1	TRBJ2-3	NA	TGCGCCAGCAGCTTGGTCGGGGCCGCACGCACAGATACGCAGTATTTT	CASSLVGAARTDTQYF
NA	TRBV5-1	TRBJ1-1	NA	TGCGCCAGCAGCGGGGAGGGGGGCACTGAAGCTTTCTTT	CASSGEGGTEAFF
TRBD1	TRBV5-1	TRBJ2-5	NA	TGCGCCAGCAGCTCCTTAGGGACAGGGCTGTACCAAGAGACCCAGTACTTC	CASSSLGTGLYQETQYF
TRBD2	TRBV5-1	TRBJ2-3	NA	TGCGCCAGCAGCTTGGCCCCCGGGAGGGGCACAGATACGCAGTATTTT	CASSLAPGRGTDTQYF
TRBD1	TRBV6-5	TRBJ1-1	NA	TGTGCCAGCAACATCAGGGACAGGACCAACACTGAAGCTTTCTTT	CASNIRDRTNTEAFF
NA	TRBV30	TRBJ1-3	NA	TGTGCCTGGAGTGTCTCGGCGAGTCCTTTCTCTGGAAACACCATATATTTT	CAWSVSASPFSGNTIYF
NA	TRBV13	TRBJ1-1	NA	TGTGCCAGCCGTTTACGGGTTACACCTGAAGCTTTCTTT	CASRLRVTPEAFF
NA	TRBV5-1	TRBJ2-2	NA	TGCGCCAGCAGCTTGACTCGAACCGGGGAGCTGTTTTTT	CASSLTRTGELFF
TRBD2	TRBV7-8	TRBJ2-3	NA	TGTGCCAGCAGCCCCGCTGCGCTAGCGGGATACACAGATACGCAGTATTTT	CASSPAALAGYTDTQYF
NA	TRBV5-8	TRBJ2-1	NA	TGTGCCAGCCAGATCGTACCTAGCTCCTACAATGAGCAGTTCTTC	CASQIVPSSYNEQFF
TRBD1	TRBV6-5	TRBJ2-2	NA	TGTGCCAGCAGCTGGACAGGGGCGGACACCGGGGAGCTGTTTTTT	CASSWTGADTGELFF
NA	TRBV28	TRBJ2-3	NA	TGTGCCAGCAGTTTGAGTCCGGCGGGAACAGATACGCAGTATTTT	CASSLSPAGTDTQYF
NA	TRBV4-2	TRBJ2-2	NA	TGTGCCAGCAGCCAAGGAACTGGGGTGGACACCGGGGAGCTGTTTTTT	CASSQGTGVDTGELFF
NA	TRBV30	TRBJ2-1	NA	TGTGCCTGGAGTGTAGCGGTTGGGGGGAATGAGCAGTTCTTC	CAWSVAVGGNEQFF
NA	TRBV4-2	TRBJ2-7	NA	TGTGCCAGCAGCCAAGATGCAGTGTCCTACGAGCAGTACTTC	CASSQDAVSYEQYF
NA	TRBV14	TRBJ1-1	NA	TGTGCCAGCAGCCTTCTCAACCCGGGGACTGAAGCTTTCTTT	CASSLLNPGTEAFF
TRBD1	TRBV11-2	TRBJ2-1	NA	TGTGCCAGCAGCTTGACAGGGAGCTCCTACAATGAGCAGTTCTTC	CASSLTGSSYNEQFF
TRBD2	TRBV9	TRBJ2-3	NA	TGTGCCAGCCGGAGGCGGGAGGGTGGGGACACAGATACGCAGTATTTT	CASRRREGGDTDTQYF
NA	TRBV11-3	TRBJ2-1	NA	TGTGCCAGCAGCTTAGGCAGCAATGAGCAGTTCTTC	CASSLGSNEQFF
NA	TRBV29-1	TRBJ1-2	NA	TGCAGCGTTGACGCGGGCAGCGTCTATGGCTACACCTTC	CSVDAGSVYGYTF
NA	TRBV7-3	TRBJ1-5	few	TGTGCCAGCAGCTTCCTTGGGACATGGGGCAATCAGCCCCAGCATTTT	CASSFLGTWGNQPQHF
NA	TRBV10-3	TRBJ2-7	NA	TGTGCCATCAGGGGGACGGATTCCTACGAGCAGTACTTC	CAIRGTDSYEQYF
NA	TRBV10-3	TRBJ2-1	once	TGTGCCATCAGTAACCCCCTTGGAGGATCCTACAATGAGCAGTTCTTC	CAISNPLGGSYNEQFF
NA	TRBV15	TRBJ1-4	NA	TGTGCCACCAGCAGAGAATCAGGGGATGAAAAACTGTTTTTT	CATSRESGDEKLFF
NA	TRBV5-1	TRBJ2-6	NA	TGCGCCAGCAGCGCCTCGGGCCGCCAACCCCGGGCCAACGTCCTGACTTTC	CASSASGRQPRANVLTF
NA	TRBV6-6	TRBJ1-1	NA	TGTGCCAGCAGTTACTCGAGGGGCACTGAAGCTTTCTTT	CASSYSRGTEAFF
NA	TRBV13	TRBJ1-1	NA	TGTGCCAGCAGCTTTCGAGTGAACACTGAAGCTTTCTTT	CASSFRVNTEAFF
NA	TRBV11-2	TRBJ1-1	once	TGTGCCAGCAGCTTTCTGGGACTCGGGCTGGGCACTGAAGCTTTCTTT	CASSFLGLGLGTEAFF
NA	TRBV30	TRBJ1-1	NA	TGTGCCTGGAGTGTACCAGGGCTGGGGGATGAAGCTTTCTTT	CAWSVPGLGDEAFF
NA	TRBV5-1	TRBJ2-3	NA	TGCGCCAGCAGCTTAATAGGACCCACGACTCCCACAGATACGCAGTATTTT	CASSLIGPTTPTDTQYF
TRBD2	TRBV10-2	TRBJ2-5	NA	TGCGCCAGCGGGTGGGGAGCGGGAGGATCCCAAGAGACCCAGTACTTC	CASGWGAGGSQETQYF
NA	TRBV18	TRBJ1-1	once	TGTGCCAGCTCACCACTACCTAACACTGAAGCTTTCTTT	CASSPLPNTEAFF
TRBD1	TRBV6-5	TRBJ2-1	NA	TGTGCCAGCAGTTATTTGACAGGGGGATACAATGAGCAGTTCTTC	CASSYLTGGYNEQFF
TRBD1	TRBV27	TRBJ2-2	NA	TGTGCCAGCAGTTTCGGACAGGCTAACACCGGGGAGCTGTTTTTT	CASSFGQANTGELFF
TRBD1	TRBV29-1	TRBJ1-2	NA	TGCAGCGTACCGCAGGGGGCTAACTATGGCTACACCTTC	CSVPQGANYGYTF
TRBD2	TRBV7-9	TRBJ2-7	NA	TGTGCCAGCAGCCTACTAGCGGGAGAAGAGTACGAGCAGTACTTC	CASSLLAGEEYEQYF
NA	TRBV30	TRBJ1-1	NA	TGTGCCTGGAGTGTATCAGGGTCCACTGAAGCTTTCTTT	CAWSVSGSTEAFF
NA	TRBV5-4	TRBJ1-2	once	TGTGCCAGCAGCTTGGTTTCAGGGGCTATCAACTATGGCTACACCTTC	CASSLVSGAINYGYTF
NA	TRBV19	TRBJ1-1	NA	TGTGCCAGTAGTATCCGGGCAGGGAGCATGAACACTGAAGCTTTCTTT	CASSIRAGSMNTEAFF
NA	TRBV7-8	TRBJ2-7	NA	TGTGCCAGCAGCTCGAAATACGAGCAGTACTTC	CASSSKYEQYF
TRBD1	TRBV19	TRBJ1-2	NA	TGTGCCAGTAGTATAATGGGACAGGGGTCTGGCTACACCTTC	CASSIMGQGSGYTF
TRBD1	TRBV6-1	TRBJ1-1	NA	TGTGCCAGCACCAGGGGGCGGACTGAAGCTTTCTTT	CASTRGRTEAFF
TRBD2	TRBV7-9	TRBJ2-5	NA	TGTGCCTCCAGCTTAGGCCCGCGGGGGTACCAAGAGACCCAGTACTTC	CASSLGPRGYQETQYF
NA	TRBV4-1	TRBJ1-6	NA	TGCGCCAGCAGCCAAGTGGGGGATTGGGATTCACCCCTCCACTTT	CASSQVGDWDSPLHF
NA	TRBV6-1	TRBJ1-5	NA	TGTGCCAGCAGTGGACAGTATAGCAATCAGCCCCAGCATTTT	CASSGQYSNQPQHF
NA	TRBV19	TRBJ2-1	NA	TGTGCCAGTAGTTACTACAATGAGCAGTTCTTC	CASSYYNEQFF
NA	TRBV6-5	TRBJ2-3	once	TGTGCCAGCATCCACACTAGCACAGCAGATACGCAGTATTTT	CASIHTSTADTQYF
TRBD2	TRBV30	TRBJ2-5	NA	TGTGCCTGGAGTGGCCTAGCGGGGGCGGGGGAGACCCAGTACTTC	CAWSGLAGAGETQYF
NA	TRBV7-2	TRBJ2-7	NA	TGTGCCAGCAGCCGTGGGACGACAGCTTACGAGCAGTACTTC	CASSRGTTAYEQYF
NA	TRBV2	TRBJ2-5	NA	TGTGCCAGCAGTGAAGGCGGGGAGACCCAGTACTTC	CASSEGGETQYF
NA	TRBV5-1	TRBJ1-4	NA	TGCGCCAGCAGGTCCGGGACTGCTAATGAAAAACTGTTTTTT	CASRSGTANEKLFF
NA	TRBV9	TRBJ1-3	NA	TGTGCCAGCAGCGTAGACACAGGGGGAAACACCATATATTTT	CASSVDTGGNTIYF